Reported below is one T cell receptor beta chain. What it recognizes is unknown. Trimming stripped 5 bases from V and 4 bases from J, with 20 bases between. The CDR3 runs to 15 residues. From germline, CDR1 is GTSNPN and CDR2 SVGIG (reference sequence). The sample comes from a study of cytomegalovirus exposure and HLA in healthy donors. Study observations and caveats: Most subjects' HLA-A and HLA-B alleles were reportedly predicted from TCR beta sequences. Presence/absence analyses assumed roughly uniform sequencing depth across donors. TCR sequences were mostly rare, though some public TCRs occurred in many donors.

The PCR made use of 60 Vbeta and 13 Jbeta primers. Data came from immunoSEQ multiplex PCR; TCRdb stores just in-frame clones and leaves some out. The sample consists of just over 150,000 clones, around 74% of them appearing once. Donors consisted of healthy bone marrow donors. The clonotype was recovered from a female donor in good health and CMV-seronegative. This chain uses TRBV30 with TRBJ1-2; D is unresolved. Sequencing was done on a sample of PBMCs. CDR3 coding DNA: TGTGCCTGGTCGGAGGAGGTAGGGCCCTTCTATGGCTACACCTTC. Amino acids: CAWSEEVGPFYGYTF.